This entry describes one TCR beta chain. The data stem from a study of shared clonotypes between healthy human individuals. The repertoire was sequenced with immunoSEQ multiplex PCR; TCRdb's copy has only in-frame clones and lacks some. The table includes about 2 million clones, roughly 96% detected once. The sequence derives from a man aged 18-30 years in good health. The material sequenced was naive CD4+ T cells sorted from blood. This sample's subset: CD45RA+ positively selected.

CDR3 amino acids: CATTPEASRSYNEQFF. The CDR3 DNA sequence: TGTGCCACAACCCCGGAGGCTTCGCGCTCCTACAATGAGCAGTTCTTC. The chain combines TRBV5-4 with TRBJ2-1, with TRBD2 as a possible D gene (5 bases). Per the germline V gene, CDR1 is SGHNT and CDR2 is YYREEE (reference sequence). The CDR3 is made up of 16 amino acids. V was cut by 9 bases and J by 0 bases, with 19 bases left in between.